This TCR beta chain originates from a study of CD8 T cells in ankylosing spondylitis. This clonotype has ten or more counts. Its antigen is undetermined. Findings of the study overall: Made up of eight or nine highly homologous variants, a TCR beta motif appeared characteristic of ankylosing spondylitis blood. As reported, disease-linked clones showed significant enrichment in matched ankylosing spondylitis synovial fluid. Some of these motif variants have turned up before, in reports on reactive arthritis synovial fluid and blood. Disease-linked clones were CD8+ and relatively rare in peripheral blood.

CDR1 is LGHDT, CDR2 YNNKEL, per germline (reference sequence). The ends were cut back, 3 bases at V and 8 bases at J, with 11 bases in the middle. CDR3 length: 13 residues. It was by quantitative 5'-RACE with molecular barcodes that TCR beta libraries were made. TCRdb analysed the 5' RACE reads with MiXCR anew, one entry per CDR3 protein. The sample holds under 450,000 distinct CDR3 sequences; roughly 18% are singletons and the top ten take under 1.2%. The J gene is TRBJ1-5, the V gene TRBV3-1, with D perhaps matching TRBD1 (5 bases). The sequence came from a male donor with ankylosing spondylitis. The sequencing input was blood, either unsorted or a sorted T cell fraction (not recorded which). The CDR3 DNA sequence: TGTGCCAGCAGCCACGGCGGGGGTAAGCCCCAGCATTTT. Its translation is CASSHGGGKPQHF.